Below are 9 T cell receptor beta chains sequenced from a single sample in a study of tumor and adjacent non-tumor tissue in lung cancer. No cell sorting was done before RNA was extracted from the tissue. TCRbeta libraries were built with three rounds of nested PCR, modified from ARM-PCR. TCRdb re-called the multiplex PCR reads with MiXCR, one entry per CDR3 protein. The sample includes fewer than 120,000 distinct CDR3 sequences, 84% of them seen just once. The specimen was lung tumor tissue. The source of these receptors is a man aged 65 to 79 with non-small cell lung cancer.

The CDR3 sequence is CTTSQDTAGPEYNEQFF. CDR3 nucleotides: TGCACCACCAGCCAAGACACAGCGGGACCTGAATACAATGAGCAGTTCTTC. The chain carries TRBV4-3 and TRBJ2-1; 7 nucleotides line up with TRBD2. Per germline, CDR1 LGHNA and CDR2 YSLEER. The CDR3 is made up of 17 amino acids.

Worth noting for this clonotype: Given the absence of the conserved phenylalanine or tryptophan at the CDR3 end, a read error is likely. The rearrangement uses TRBV29-1 and TRBJ2-1, with a weak D call TRBD2 (5 bases). Germline V gene lookup returns CDR1 SQVTM and CDR2 ANQGSEA. CDR3 length equals 16 residues. CDR3 loop: CSVEFYDNGVDNEQFS. For the CDR3, the DNA is TGCAGTGTTGAATTCTATGACAACGGGGTGGACAATGAGCAGTTCTCC.

This clonotype was detected a few times. The chain is built from TRBV12-3 or TRBV12-4 and TRBJ2-3, with TRBD1 identical over 7 bases. The CDR3 length is 15 residues. J gave up 2 bases and V 6 bases, and 8 bases lay outside the gene matches. The CDR3 DNA reads as TGTGCCAGCAGGTCCGGGACAGTCGTCACAGATACGCAGTATTTT. This encodes CASRSGTVVTDTQYF.

As to this clonotype: The conserved phenylalanine or tryptophan normally closing the CDR3 is absent here, so this likely arose from a read error. This chain uses TRBV12-3 or TRBV12-4 with TRBJ1-2, with D unresolved. The CDR3 is made up of 13 amino acids. The DNA of the CDR3 is TGTGCCAGCAGTTTAAAGGCTGCATATGTCTACACCTTA. This translates into CASSLKAAYVYTL.

Comment on this clonotype: The junction and the germline gene differ at one end; a read error may be behind it. The gene calls are TRBV7-9 and TRBJ1-3; D not certain. Per germline, CDR1 SEHNR and CDR2 FQNEAQ (reference sequence). The CDR3 consists of 16 residues. CDR3 amino acids: CTSRLMRAFSGNTIYF. In DNA form, the CDR3 reads TGTACCAGCAGATTAATGAGGGCATTCTCTGGAAACACCATATATTTT.

As concerns this clonotype: At one end, the junction sequence differs from germline, possibly due to a read error. The rearrangement uses TRBV6-6 and TRBJ1-3, with 8 positions matching TRBD1. CDR1 and CDR2 (germline): MNHNY, SVGAGI (reference sequence). CDR3 length: 15 residues. CDR3 region: CPSSYPGRGQSTIYF. The CDR3 DNA is TGTCCCAGTAGTTACCCAGGCAGGGGGCAATCCACCATATATTTC.

As to this clonotype: The junction does not match germline at one end; this may be a read error. This chain links TRBV11-2 with TRBJ2-3; D not certain. The CDR3 contains 16 residues. Germline values: CDR1 SGHAT, CDR2 FQNNGV. Here the CDR3 DNA reads TGTGCCAGCAACTTAACTCAGGATGGAAGCACAGATACACAGTATTTT. Its translation: CASNLTQDGSTDTQYF.

As concerns this clonotype: At one of its ends the junction is not consistent with the germline gene, which may arise from a read error. The chain is built from TRBV14 and TRBJ1-1; unclear D gene. Germline-derived CDR1 and CDR2 are SGHDN and FVKESK. The CDR3 covers 15 residues. CDR3 in amino acids: CASSQAWVGNTGAFF. CDR3 nucleotides: TGTGCCAGCAGCCAAGCGTGGGTGGGGAACACTGGAGCTTTCTTT.

On this clonotype itself: The CDR3 does not close with the conserved phenylalanine or tryptophan, likely indicating a read error. The V gene is TRBV6-1, the J gene TRBJ2-3; unclear D gene. The germline V gene encodes CDR1 MNHNS and CDR2 SASEGT. The CDR3 sequence is 16 residues long. V lost 4 bases to trimming and J lost 4 bases, with 18 bases between them. The CDR3 bases are TGTGCCAGCAGTGGAGATGGCACCGGTGGAGCAGATACGCAGTATTCT. The encoded protein is CASSGDGTGGADTQYS.